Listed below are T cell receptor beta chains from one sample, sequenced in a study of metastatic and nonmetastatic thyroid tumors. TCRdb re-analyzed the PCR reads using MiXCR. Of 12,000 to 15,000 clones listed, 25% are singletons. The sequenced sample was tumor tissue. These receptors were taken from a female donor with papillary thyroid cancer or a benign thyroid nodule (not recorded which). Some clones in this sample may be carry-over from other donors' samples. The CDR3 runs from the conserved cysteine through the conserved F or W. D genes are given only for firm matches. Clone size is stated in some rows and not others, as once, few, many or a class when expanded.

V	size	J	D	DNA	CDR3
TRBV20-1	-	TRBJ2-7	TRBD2	TGCAGTGCTAGCAAGGGACTAGCGGGAGAACGCTCCTACGAGCAGTACTTC	CSASKGLAGERSYEQYF
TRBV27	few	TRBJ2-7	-	TGTGCCAGCAGTTTCAAGTGGGGGCCCCCCTACGAGCAGTACTTC	CASSFKWGPPYEQYF
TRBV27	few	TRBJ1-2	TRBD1	TGTGCCAGCAGAGACCGGGACAGGGTCGACTACACCTTC	CASRDRDRVDYTF
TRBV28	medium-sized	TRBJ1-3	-	TGTGCCAGCAGTTTCATGACCGGCGGGTGGGGGTACTCTGGAAACACCATATATTTT	CASSFMTGGWGYSGNTIYF
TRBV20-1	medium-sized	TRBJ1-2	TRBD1	TGCAGTGCACACTCCGGGGACAGTCTTGAATATGGCTACACCTTC	CSAHSGDSLEYGYTF
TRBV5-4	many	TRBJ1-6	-	TGTGCCAGCAGCCCGGACGGCGGGACATCTCGTTCACCCCTCCACTTT	CASSPDGGTSRSPLHF
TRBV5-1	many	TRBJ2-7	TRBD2	TGCGCCAGCAGCTCTCGGACTAGCGGGACAGGATCCTACGAGCAGTACTTC	CASSSRTSGTGSYEQYF
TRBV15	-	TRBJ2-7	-	TGTGCCACCAGCAGGGAAACGGTCTCCTACGAGCAGTACTTC	CATSRETVSYEQYF
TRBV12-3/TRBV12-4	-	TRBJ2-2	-	TGTGCCACTTCGTGGTGGGACACCGGGGGGCTGTTTTTT	CATSWWDTGGLFF
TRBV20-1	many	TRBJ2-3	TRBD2	TGCAGTGCTCCCCCGGGGGGGAGTTCGCGCACAGATACGCAGTATTTT	CSAPPGGSSRTDTQYF
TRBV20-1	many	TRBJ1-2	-	TGCAGTGCTAGAAGCCCCGGAACTCTCCCTGTTAACTATGGCTACACCTTC	CSARSPGTLPVNYGYTF
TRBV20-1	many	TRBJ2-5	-	TGCAGTGCTAGGGGCAGGCTGGGGGGCCAGTACTTC	CSARGRLGGQYF
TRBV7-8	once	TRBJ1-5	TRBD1	TGTGCCAGCAGCCCCACCGGGACAGGAAGCAATCAGCCCCAGCATTTT	CASSPTGTGSNQPQHF
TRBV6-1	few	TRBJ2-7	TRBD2	TGTGCCAGCTCCCTGCTGGGCGGGAGAGGCGAGCAGTACTTC	CASSLLGGRGEQYF
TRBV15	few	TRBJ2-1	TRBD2	TGTGCCAGTTCGACTAGCCCTTACAATGAGCAGTTCTTC	CASSTSPYNEQFF
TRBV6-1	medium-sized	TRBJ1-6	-	TGTGCCAGCAGTGACAGGGGAGGTAGTTCACCCCTCCACTTT	CASSDRGGSSPLHF
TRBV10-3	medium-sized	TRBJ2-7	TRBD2	TGTGCCATCAGAGGCGGGACTAGCGGGGGATTCTCCTACGAGCAGTACTTC	CAIRGGTSGGFSYEQYF
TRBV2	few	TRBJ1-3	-	TGTGCCAGCAAGTTGATCTCTGGAAACACCATATATTTT	CASKLISGNTIYF
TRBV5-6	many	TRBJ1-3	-	TGTGCCAGCAGCTTGCCGGGCTCTGGAAACACCATATATTTT	CASSLPGSGNTIYF
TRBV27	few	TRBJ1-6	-	TGTGCCAGCAGTGAAGATTGGGGTTCACCCCTCCACTTT	CASSEDWGSPLHF
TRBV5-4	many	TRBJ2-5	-	TGTGCCAGCAGCCCCGTGCCCGACAGTACGGGGGAGACCCAGTACTTC	CASSPVPDSTGETQYF
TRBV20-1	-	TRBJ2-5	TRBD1	TGCAGTGCTCCCGGGCGGGGACAGGGTGGCCAAGAGACCCAGTACTTC	CSAPGRGQGGQETQYF
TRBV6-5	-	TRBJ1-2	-	TGTGCCAGCAGTTACGGTTTGGCAGGGACGGGCTACACCTTC	CASSYGLAGTGYTF
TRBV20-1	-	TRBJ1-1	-	TGCAGTGCTAGAGAGGGGGGAGGAGACACTGAAGCTTTCTTT	CSAREGGGDTEAFF
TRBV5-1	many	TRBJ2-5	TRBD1	TGCGCCAGCAGCTTGGGGGGGACAGGCCAGTACTTC	CASSLGGTGQYF
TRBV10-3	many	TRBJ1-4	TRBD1	TGTGCCATCAGACCGGGACAGGGGGTTCAGGAAAAACTGTTTTTT	CAIRPGQGVQEKLFF
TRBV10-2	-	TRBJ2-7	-	TGCGCCAGCAGCGGGGACCTCTACGAGCAGTACTTC	CASSGDLYEQYF